The present T cell receptor (beta chain) was sequenced within a study of cytomegalovirus exposure and HLA in healthy donors (dated by TCRdb to the late 2010s). Study-wide context: In an earlier analysis of 587 of the donors, roughly 300 Gb of sequence data and 90 million to 130 million unique TCR beta sequences from 150 million to 200 million T cells were reported. The later analysis used no new phenotypic data to find candidate immune exposures, relying instead on TCR beta sequences and their occurrence across donors. Donor age, sex, ethnicity and CMV serostatus were compiled together with the repertoire data. In a later analysis, previously published TCR beta repertoires from several hundred donors were re-analyzed and high-resolution HLA genotyping was added so that TCR occurrence patterns could be studied. Roughly 300 gigabases of sequencing data and approximately 91 million unique TCR sequences made up an early release that covered several hundred HLA-typed donors. Using immunosequencing, the study profiled T cell repertoires from 550 to 750 subjects and related those repertoires to cytomegalovirus serostatus. Class I and class II HLA loci were covered by the typing at four-digit resolution. To predict cytomegalovirus infection status, the study brought together high-throughput TCR immunosequencing, statistical association of individual TCRs with disease status, and machine learning. On average, about 200,000 unique TCR beta nucleotide sequences were sequenced per donor among a few hundred genotyped donors of the cohort, with roughly a sixth of those sequences being non-productive. Every repertoire in the discovery cohort had been generated on one and the same sequencing platform. The number of typed donors differed by locus: about 620-640 for A, B, C, DRB1 and DQB1; 522 for DQA1; approximately 610 for DPA1; and 400 to 480 for DPB1. Along with the approximately 700-subject first cohort, a separate validation cohort of over a hundred different subjects was used. The study aimed to test whether signatures of past pathogen exposure could be identified by cataloging public T cell receptors. An earlier analysis of approximately 580 of the donors used high-throughput TCR beta sequencing to judge whether each TCR beta V gene segment behaved as functional or pseudogenic. Roughly 5 DR-DQ haplotypes were handled as single units for association and clustering, since linkage in the cohort was strong. The genetic ancestry cluster associated with self-reported Caucasian donors included 65% to 90% of the roughly 410 genotyped donors. In a later genetic analysis, genome-wide SNP genotypes for about 55% of the roughly 670 donors were used, and that subset was treated as a discovery cohort.

The library was made by the immunoSEQ multiplex PCR assay. The multiplex PCR relied on a mix of 60 forward primers for TCR Vbeta segments and 13 reverse primers for TCR Jbeta segments. The CDR3 region of rearranged TCR beta genes was amplified from genomic DNA by a multiplex PCR assay. The amplified TCR beta libraries were sequenced on the Illumina HiSeq System as 87-base-pair reads. In the authors' own workflow: Across the 500 to 700 repertoires, a later analysis counted 80 million or so unique TCR beta chains, roughly 11 million of which were shared by at least two donors. Raw reads were error-corrected and collapsed into unique sequences with a nearest-neighbor algorithm that merged closely related sequences to remove PCR and sequencing errors. Alignment of CDR3 sequences to IMGT reference sequences was used to assign V, D and J gene segments. For a sequence to be retained, a match of at least six nucleotides was required to both a V gene segment and a J gene segment. A rearrangement counted as productive if the CDR3 had no stop codons and remained in frame with V and J, and every other rearrangement counted as non-productive. CDR3 was defined by IMGT convention, running from the second conserved V-encoded cysteine to the conserved J-encoded phenylalanine. Sequences without an unambiguous match to a single V gene segment were excluded from the earlier analysis of about 640 of the donors. In an earlier analysis of roughly 600 of the donors, a V segment was called functional when productive rearrangements were above 56.7%, and segregating when the standard deviation between donors exceeded 5%. To diagnose cytomegalovirus status from the catalog of TCR beta chain sequences, a statistical classification framework was built. In a later analysis, TCR nucleotide sequences were compared against IMGT/GENE-DB human TR gene sequences so that V and J genes could be assigned. The TCRdist pipeline was used in a later analysis to assign CDR3 sequences and most-parsimonious VDJ recombination scenarios. A later analysis defined each TCR beta chain by its CDR3 amino acid sequence plus V-gene family, and excluded reads lacking a unique V-gene family. In a later analysis, approximately 640 highly shared, low-generation-probability nucleotide sequences were removed to address suspected cross-contamination and a sequencing artifact. In a later analysis, a clonal expansion index for each public chain was calculated from normalized within-repertoire ranks of inferred template counts. In a later analysis, generation probabilities were computed with a VDJ recombination model fitted to out-of-frame rearrangements, and the resulting probabilities were checked against IGoR. A later analysis scored TCR-TCR, TCR-HLA and TCR-CMV co-occurrence with hypergeometric tests, applying a repertoire-size bias correction to TCR pairs. False discovery rates were estimated in a later analysis by permuting HLA or CMV assignments 20 times. In a later analysis, co-occurring TCRs were grouped using DBSCAN, and TCRdist sequence similarity was added for clustering within HLA-allele-positive subsets. Repertoires with fewer than 30,000 or more than 120,000 public chains were left out of co-occurrence clustering, as were about five repertoires with anomalous nucleotide sharing. The clones in this table, taken by TCRdb from immuneACCESS, are in-frame only. Not every clone is retained; where verified, under half of the shortfall comes from an unresolved V gene, and the cause of the rest is unknown. The D gene and trimming were derived from the DNA, and the V and J assignments and clone size from that table. A total of about 120,000 clones appear in this sample, 65% to 85% of them only once. The ten largest make up roughly 4% of the sample.

For CDR1 and CDR2, the germline V gene (reference sequence) lists MNHNY and SVGAGI. The CDR3 runs 14 residues from the cysteine to the phenylalanine. Only the CDR3 part of the read is kept: 42 bases, read in frame from the first base. V is pared back by 2 bases and J by 5 bases, with 12 bases lying between the germline termini. In total, approximately 700 healthy bone marrow donors made up the cohort. At the time of sampling, every cohort member was nominally healthy, though immune exposures that went unrecorded were likely present. The donor was CMV seropositive and belonged to the group of 250 to 300 seropositive cohort members. A peripheral blood sample was collected from each donor, and TCR beta sequencing was performed on peripheral blood mononuclear cells. Genomic DNA extraction from the blood cell samples was performed with the Qiagen DNeasy Blood Extraction Kit. Regarding this clone: Which antigen it targets is not known. No clone much larger than this one lies a single base away; base qualities are absent.

What the authors observed across the whole study: According to a later analysis, parvovirus B19, influenza, CMV and Epstein-Barr virus appeared linked to several top co-occurrence clusters. Because counts were too low, about 18 rarely observed V segments, including chromosome 9 orphons, were left out of the earlier analysis of 587 of the donors. Because HLA typing was unavailable for some donors at each locus, only the typed subset was used in association tests. In a later analysis, HLA-associated TCR beta chains were found to be more clonally expanded and to have lower generation probabilities than equally common non-associated chains. Correlated functional status among segregating V segments might reflect linkage disequilibrium, but an unknown experimental factor could not be ruled out. It was suggested by the authors that the approach could potentially be generalized to other disease states and immunological phenotypes. In a later analysis, TCR association rates were found to vary across HLA loci, with the most associated TCRs seen for DRB1 alleles and the fewest for HLA-C alleles. When HLA alleles, especially DR and DQ, strongly co-occurred, attributing TCR associations to individual alleles was difficult. In a later analysis, 15,000 to 20,000 TCR beta sequences were associated with specific HLA alleles at a false discovery rate of 0.05. In a later genetic analysis, fewer N-insertions in productive TCRs were reported among donors in an Asian-associated ancestry cluster than the roughly 710-donor mean. Some IMGT-functional V segments, including TRBV6-2 and TRBV6-3, could not be told apart with the 87-base-pair reads, so those segments were excluded. In an earlier analysis of more than 500 of the donors, most TCR beta V segments appeared in productive rearrangements about 87% or about 30% of the time, broadly matching IMGT annotations. In both the original and validation cohorts, the classifier was reported to diagnose cytomegalovirus status with high specificity and sensitivity. This cohort had only TCR beta chains sequenced, and the lack of alpha or paired-chain data limited which features could be detected. The only immune exposure information available for the cohort was CMV serostatus. Presence/absence analyses assumed roughly uniform sequencing depth across donors, an assumption that may not hold. The study gave a list of some 150 TCR beta chains associated with cytomegalovirus. In vitro tests confirmed that a few of the cytomegalovirus-associated TCR beta chains recognize cytomegalovirus antigens. V-gene and J-gene trimming of TCR beta chains was associated with a missense DCLRE1C variant in a later genetic analysis, and the association was replicated in an independent cohort. A further reported finding was that TCR beta sequences accurately predicted the HLA-A and HLA-B alleles for most subjects in the first cohort. The sequencing pipeline was judged likely to have produced a cluster of highly shared sequence variants as a technical artifact. In a later analysis, most CMV-associated TCR beta chains were found to appear HLA-restricted, with HLA associations seemingly driven largely by CMV exposure. Across donors, most TCR sequences were observed very rarely, whereas some public TCRs were present in many individuals.

The sequencing sample was made of PBMCs. This receptor chain uses TRBV6-6 and TRBJ1-1; the D gene is unclear. The sequence came from a man younger than 35 in good health and CMV-seropositive. In nucleotide form, the sequence is TGTGCCAGCAGTTACACCACGCAGCGAACTGAAGCTTTCTTT. Its translation is CASSYTTQRTEAFF.